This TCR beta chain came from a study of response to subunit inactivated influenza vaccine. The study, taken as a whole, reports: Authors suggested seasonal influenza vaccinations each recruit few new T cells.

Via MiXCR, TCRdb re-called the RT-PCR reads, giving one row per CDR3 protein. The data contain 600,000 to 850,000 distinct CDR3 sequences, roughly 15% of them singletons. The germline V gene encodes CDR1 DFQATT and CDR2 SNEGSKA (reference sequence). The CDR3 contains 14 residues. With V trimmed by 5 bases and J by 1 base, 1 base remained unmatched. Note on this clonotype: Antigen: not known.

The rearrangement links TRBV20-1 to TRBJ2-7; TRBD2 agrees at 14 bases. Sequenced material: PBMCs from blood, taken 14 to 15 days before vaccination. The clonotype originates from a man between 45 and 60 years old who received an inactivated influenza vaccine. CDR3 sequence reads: CSAWTSGGSYEQYF. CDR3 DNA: TGCAGTGCTTGGACTAGCGGGGGGTCCTACGAGCAGTACTTC.